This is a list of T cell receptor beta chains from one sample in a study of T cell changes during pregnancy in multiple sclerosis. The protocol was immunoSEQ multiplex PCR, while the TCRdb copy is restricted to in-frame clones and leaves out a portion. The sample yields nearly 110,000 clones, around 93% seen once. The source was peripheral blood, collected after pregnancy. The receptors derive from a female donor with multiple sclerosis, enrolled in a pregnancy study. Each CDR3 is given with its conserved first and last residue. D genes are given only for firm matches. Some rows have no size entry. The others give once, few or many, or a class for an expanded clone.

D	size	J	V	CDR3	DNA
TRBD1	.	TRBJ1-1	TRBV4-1	CASSPRQGATEAFF	TGCGCCAGCAGCCCTCGACAGGGGGCCACTGAAGCTTTCTTT
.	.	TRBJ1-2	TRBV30	CAWSRALEDYGYTF	TGTGCCTGGAGTAGGGCTTTGGAGGACTATGGCTACACCTTC
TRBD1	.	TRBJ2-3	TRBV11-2	CASSPSGTGGHTDTQYF	TGTGCCAGCAGCCCCAGCGGGACAGGGGGCCACACAGATACGCAGTATTTT
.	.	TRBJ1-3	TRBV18	CASSPTDPPRGTIYF	TGTGCCAGCTCACCAACGGATCCTCCCCGGGGCACCATATATTTT
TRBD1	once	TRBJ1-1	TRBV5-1	CASRISGQQHEAFF	TGCGCCAGCCGAATTTCGGGACAGCAGCATGAAGCTTTCTTT
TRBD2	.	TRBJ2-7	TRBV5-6	CASRVGRDHEQYF	TGTGCCAGCAGGGTAGGGAGGGACCACGAGCAGTACTTC
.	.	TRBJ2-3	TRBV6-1	CATLEPDTQYF	TGTGCCACCCTAGAACCAGATACGCAGTATTTT
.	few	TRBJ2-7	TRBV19	CASSIGGSYEQYF	TGTGCCAGTAGTATAGGAGGGAGCTACGAGCAGTACTTC
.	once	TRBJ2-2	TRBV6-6	CASSPRGSRGAGELFF	TGTGCCAGCAGCCCCAGGGGGTCGCGGGGGGCCGGGGAGCTGTTTTTT
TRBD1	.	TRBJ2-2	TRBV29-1	CSGRDSSPGELFF	TGCAGCGGCAGGGACAGTTCCCCCGGGGAGCTGTTTTTT
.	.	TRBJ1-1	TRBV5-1	CASSLDAGAPFF	TGCGCCAGCAGCTTGGATGCAGGGGCGCCTTTCTTT
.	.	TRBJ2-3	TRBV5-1	CASSSPGPGGKNTQYF	TGCGCCAGCAGCTCCCCCGGACCCGGAGGGAAAAATACGCAGTATTTT
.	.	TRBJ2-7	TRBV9	CASSTRTNSEQYF	TGTGCCAGCAGCACCAGGACAAATTCCGAGCAGTACTTC
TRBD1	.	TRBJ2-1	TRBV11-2	CASSLGLRDRVYAEQFF	TGTGCCAGCAGCTTAGGGCTCCGGGACAGGGTATATGCTGAGCAGTTCTTC
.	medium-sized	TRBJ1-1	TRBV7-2	CASSQSGNTEAFF	TGTGCCAGCAGCCAGAGCGGGAACACTGAAGCTTTCTTT
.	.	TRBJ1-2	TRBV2	CASALSGGLNGYTF	TGTGCCAGCGCCCTTTCCGGCGGCCTCAATGGCTACACCTTC
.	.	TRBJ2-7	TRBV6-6	CASSSNRYEQYF	TGTGCCAGCAGTTCGAACAGGTACGAGCAGTACTTC
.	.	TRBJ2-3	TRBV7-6	CASSFSGGLSRDTQYF	TGTGCCAGCAGCTTCTCCGGGGGTTTGTCTAGGGATACGCAGTATTTT
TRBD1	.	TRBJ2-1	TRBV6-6	CASSSIPPGQGLEQFF	TGTGCCAGCAGTTCCATTCCCCCGGGACAGGGGCTTGAGCAGTTCTTC
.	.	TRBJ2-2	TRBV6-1	CASTFLRMNTGELFF	TGTGCCAGCACTTTCTTGAGGATGAACACCGGGGAGCTGTTTTTT
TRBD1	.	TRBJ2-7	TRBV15	CATSRDHGQGTYEQYF	TGTGCCACCAGCAGAGATCATGGACAGGGGACCTACGAGCAGTACTTC
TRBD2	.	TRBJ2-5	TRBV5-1	CASSQGLAGGRGETQYF	TGCGCCAGCAGCCAAGGACTAGCGGGGGGGCGGGGAGAGACCCAGTACTTC
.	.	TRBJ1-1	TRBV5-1	CASSPGFEAFF	TGCGCCAGCAGCCCAGGATTTGAAGCTTTCTTT
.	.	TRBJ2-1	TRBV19	CASSIVNTGDVEQFF	TGTGCCAGTAGTATTGTGAATACAGGAGATGTTGAGCAGTTCTTC
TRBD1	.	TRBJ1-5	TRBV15	CATSRELQGASQPQHF	TGTGCCACCAGCAGGGAACTACAGGGGGCTTCGCAGCCCCAGCATTTT
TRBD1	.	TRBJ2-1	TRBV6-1	CASSEEDRGTNEQFF	TGTGCCAGCAGTGAGGAGGACAGGGGTACCAATGAGCAGTTCTTC
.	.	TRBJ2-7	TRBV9	CASSVSFGSSYEQYF	TGTGCCAGCAGCGTAAGTTTCGGGAGCTCCTACGAGCAGTACTTC
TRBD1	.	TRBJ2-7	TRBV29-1	CSVTGTGGYEQYF	TGCAGCGTCACCGGGACAGGGGGCTACGAGCAGTACTTC
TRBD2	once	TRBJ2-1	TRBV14	CASSSRTSGTLRQFF	TGTGCCAGCAGCTCCCGGACTAGCGGGACGTTACGGCAGTTCTTC
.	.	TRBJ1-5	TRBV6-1	CASSPGRGPQPQHF	TGTGCCAGCAGTCCCGGGAGGGGCCCTCAGCCCCAGCATTTT
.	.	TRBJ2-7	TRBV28	CASSLAGSYEQYF	TGTGCCAGCAGTTTGGCGGGGTCTTACGAGCAGTACTTC
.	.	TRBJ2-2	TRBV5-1	CASSEPSLNRELFF	TGCGCCAGCAGCGAGCCTAGTTTGAATAGGGAGCTGTTTTTT
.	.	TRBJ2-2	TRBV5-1	CASSFTVTGELFF	TGCGCCAGCAGCTTTACGGTCACCGGGGAGCTGTTTTTT
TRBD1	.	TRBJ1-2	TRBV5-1	CASSLGQGATYGYTF	TGCGCCAGCAGCTTGGGACAGGGGGCGACCTATGGCTACACCTTC
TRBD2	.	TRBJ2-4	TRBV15	CATSTEMAGVAKNIQYF	TGTGCCACCAGCACAGAGATGGCGGGGGTAGCCAAAAACATTCAGTACTTC
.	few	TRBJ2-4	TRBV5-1	CASSLGQANIQYF	TGCGCCAGCAGCTTGGGGCAGGCAAACATTCAGTACTTC
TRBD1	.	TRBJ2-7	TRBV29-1	CSATTGTGGAGLYEQYF	TGCAGCGCTACAACCGGGACAGGGGGCGCAGGCCTCTACGAGCAGTACTTC
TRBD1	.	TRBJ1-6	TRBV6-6	CASSVSTGGSSPLHF	TGTGCCAGCAGTGTTTCGACAGGGGGCTCTTCACCCCTCCACTTT
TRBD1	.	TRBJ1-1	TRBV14	CASSRDRVSEAFF	TGTGCCAGCAGCCGGGACAGGGTGTCTGAAGCTTTCTTT
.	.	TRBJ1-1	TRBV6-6	CASSSENTEAFF	TGTGCCAGCAGCTCAGAGAACACTGAAGCTTTCTTT
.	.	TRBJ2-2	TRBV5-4	CASSFLPGAGELFF	TGTGCCAGCAGCTTTCTTCCGGGAGCCGGGGAGCTGTTTTTT
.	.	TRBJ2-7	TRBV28	CASSQTYEQYF	TGTGCCAGCAGTCAGACCTACGAGCAGTACTTC
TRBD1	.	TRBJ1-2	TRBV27	CASSLSSGGRGYTF	TGTGCCAGCAGTTTATCTTCAGGGGGACGGGGCTACACCTTC
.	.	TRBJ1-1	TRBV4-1	CASSRTTLNTEAFF	TGCGCCAGCAGCCGCACCACATTGAACACTGAAGCTTTCTTT
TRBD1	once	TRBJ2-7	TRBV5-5	CASSFWGTGSSYEQYF	TGTGCCAGCAGCTTTTGGGGGACAGGGAGCTCCTACGAGCAGTACTTC
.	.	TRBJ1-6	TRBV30	CAWRAGDSPLHF	TGTGCCTGGAGGGCAGGTGATTCACCCCTCCACTTT
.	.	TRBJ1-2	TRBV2	CASSERGYGYTF	TGTGCCAGCAGTGAAAGGGGCTATGGCTACACCTTC
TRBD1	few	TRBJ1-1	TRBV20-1	CSARDSTEAFF	TGCAGTGCTCGGGACAGCACTGAAGCTTTCTTT
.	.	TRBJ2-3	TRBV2	CASSESQGRTDTQYF	TGTGCCAGCAGTGAATCCCAGGGGCGCACAGATACGCAGTATTTT
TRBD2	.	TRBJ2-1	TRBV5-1	CASSLAVSREGTGNEQFF	TGCGCCAGCAGCTTGGCCGTTTCGCGGGAGGGAACCGGCAATGAGCAGTTCTTC
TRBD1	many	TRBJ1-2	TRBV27	CASSLQGANYGYTF	TGTGCCAGCAGTCTCCAGGGGGCTAACTATGGCTACACCTTC
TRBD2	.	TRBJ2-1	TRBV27	CASSRRLAVTYNEQFF	TGTGCCAGCAGTCGACGACTAGCGGTAACCTACAATGAGCAGTTCTTC
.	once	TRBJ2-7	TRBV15	CATSRPRRGYEQYF	TGTGCCACCAGCCGCCCCCGCAGGGGCTACGAGCAGTACTTC
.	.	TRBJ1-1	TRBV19	CASSIKSGRAAFF	TGTGCCAGTAGTATTAAATCCGGGAGAGCAGCTTTCTTT
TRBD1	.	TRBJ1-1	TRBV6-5	CASRGTANTEAFF	TGTGCCAGCAGGGGGACAGCGAACACTGAAGCTTTCTTT
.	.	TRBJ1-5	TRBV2	CASSDSGDGSNQPQHF	TGTGCCAGCAGCGATTCAGGGGATGGTAGCAATCAGCCCCAGCATTTT
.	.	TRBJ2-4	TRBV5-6	CASSLVGRQNIQYF	TGTGCCAGCAGCTTGGTAGGGAGGCAGAACATTCAGTACTTC
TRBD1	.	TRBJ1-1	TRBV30	CAWSVQGATEAFF	TGTGCCTGGAGTGTTCAGGGGGCCACTGAAGCTTTCTTT
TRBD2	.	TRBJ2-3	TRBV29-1	CSVEGPTSGGATDTQYF	TGCAGCGTTGAAGGTCCAACTAGCGGGGGGGCCACAGATACGCAGTATTTT
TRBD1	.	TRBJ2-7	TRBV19	CASRTDRPPYEQYF	TGTGCCAGTCGAACGGACAGGCCACCCTACGAGCAGTACTTC